The present entry profiles one T cell receptor (beta chain) with its context. Its antigen remains unidentified. The record originates from a study of radiotherapy plus CTLA-4 blockade in lung cancer. Overall study context: Across the patients, objective responses occurred in more than 15%, and disease control in roughly 31%. Whole-study results and caveats: How blood T cell clones changed early, along with interferon-beta, reportedly forecast response best. Among blood TCR repertoires after radiotherapy plus ipilimumab, tumor-derived clones expanded.

Libraries were prepared by immunoSEQ multiplex PCR; TCRdb keeps only in-frame clonotypes and omits some of them. This table holds roughly 54,000 clones, 65% to 85% found once. Patients had chemo-refractory metastatic non-small-cell lung cancer and received focal radiation plus CTLA-4 blockade that used ipilimumab. The CDR3 sequence is 16 residues long. V lost 1 base to trimming and J lost 7 bases; unmatched junction nucleotides: 12. CDR1 and CDR2 from the germline V gene are SGHDT and YYEEEE. The material was peripheral blood, obtained from a patient treated with radiotherapy plus ipilimumab. This sequence was found in a human donor with non-small cell lung cancer who had a partial response to radiotherapy plus ipilimumab. The J gene is TRBJ2-7, the V gene TRBV5-6, with TRBD2 matching over 9 bases. CDR3 sequence reads: CASSLKFTSGLGEQYF. CDR3 bases: TGTGCCAGCAGCTTGAAATTTACTAGCGGGCTGGGAGAGCAGTACTTC.